The rows below give T cell receptor beta chains drawn from one sample of a study of cytomegalovirus exposure and HLA in healthy donors. Generated by immunoSEQ multiplex PCR, the TCRdb table keeps only in-frame clones and is missing some. This repertoire shows over 120,000 clones, 82% found once; its top ten account for approximately 1.3%. Sequenced: PBMCs. Source of these receptors: a man aged 30 to 39 in good health and CMV-seropositive. The CDR3 runs from the conserved cysteine through the conserved F or W. The order of the fields is clone size, D gene, J gene, V gene, CDR3 DNA, CDR3 protein. The D gene is left open where the match is weak. Size values are once, few and many counts, or a class for expanded clones, and some rows have none.

-,-,TRBJ1-1,TRBV10-2,TGCGCCAGCAGTGAGTCGCAGGGTATTACTGAAGCTTTCTTT,CASSESQGITEAFF
-,-,TRBJ2-1,TRBV7-2,TGTGCCAGCAGCTTAATGGGCCTTATGGTTGAGCAGTTCTTC,CASSLMGLMVEQFF
-,-,TRBJ1-1,TRBV7-9,TGTGCCAGCAGCTTCGGAGGGACGGTGAACACTGAAGCTTTCTTT,CASSFGGTVNTEAFF
few,TRBD1,TRBJ1-1,TRBV2,TGTGCCAGCATAGGGGGCGTTGGCACTGAAGCTTTCTTT,CASIGGVGTEAFF
-,TRBD1,TRBJ1-6,TRBV5-4,TGTGCCAGCAGGTCGGGACAGGGATTGGAAAATTCACCCCTCCACTTT,CASRSGQGLENSPLHF
few,TRBD1,TRBJ1-4,TRBV2,TGTGCCAGCAGCGGGTTGACAGGGGCTAATGAAAAACTGTTTTTT,CASSGLTGANEKLFF
once,-,TRBJ2-3,TRBV5-1,TGCGCCAGCAGCACCGGGACTTTCGACGGAGATACGCAGTATTTT,CASSTGTFDGDTQYF
few,TRBD2,TRBJ2-1,TRBV15,TGTGCCACCGGCCCGGGGGGGGTCTCCTACAATGAGCAGTTCTTC,CATGPGGVSYNEQFF
-,-,TRBJ1-1,TRBV30,TGTGCCTGGAGTGTACCCAGTACGAACACTGAAGCTTTCTTT,CAWSVPSTNTEAFF
-,TRBD2,TRBJ2-3,TRBV6-4,TGTGCCAGCAGCATAGCGGGGGGAAGTGATACGCAGTATTTT,CASSIAGGSDTQYF
-,TRBD2,TRBJ2-1,TRBV9,TGTGCCAGCAGCGCTAGCGGGAGGGCCGACAATGAGCAGTTCTTC,CASSASGRADNEQFF
-,-,TRBJ2-3,TRBV6-6,TGTGCCAGCAGTTACGGCCTAGGGGGAACCGATACGCAGTATTTT,CASSYGLGGTDTQYF
once,TRBD2,TRBJ2-7,TRBV5-4,TGTGCCAGCAGCCCCGGGACTAGCGTTCCCTACGAGCAGTACTTC,CASSPGTSVPYEQYF
-,TRBD2,TRBJ2-1,TRBV6-1,TGTGCCAGCAGTGTAAGGGTTAGCGGGAACGGGAATGAGCAGTTCTTC,CASSVRVSGNGNEQFF
-,TRBD1,TRBJ2-1,TRBV19,TGTGCCAGTAGTCCGAGTACCGGGACAGGGGGCAATGAGCAGTTCTTC,CASSPSTGTGGNEQFF
-,TRBD2,TRBJ2-1,TRBV9,TGTGCCAGCAGCCTGCAGGGGACTAGCGGGAGGAGTGAGCAGTTCTTC,CASSLQGTSGRSEQFF
-,-,TRBJ1-6,TRBV9,TGTGCCAGCAGCCCCCACGAAGCGGGACAATATAATTCACCCCTCCACTTT,CASSPHEAGQYNSPLHF
few,-,TRBJ1-2,TRBV5-1,TGCGCCAGCAGCTTTACGAACACAGTAGGCTACACCTTC,CASSFTNTVGYTF
-,-,TRBJ1-2,TRBV13,TGTGCCAGCAGCTCTGGGAGGGACGTTGGTGGCTACACCTTC,CASSSGRDVGGYTF
once,TRBD2,TRBJ2-3,TRBV5-1,TGCGCCAGCAGCTTGGAGTCGGGGGGTCCTACGCAGTATTTT,CASSLESGGPTQYF
-,TRBD2,TRBJ2-7,TRBV5-4,TGTGCCAGCAGCCCGGGGACTAGCGGGGCAGTCTCCTACGAGCAGTACTTC,CASSPGTSGAVSYEQYF
few,TRBD2,TRBJ2-7,TRBV2,TGTGCCAGCAGTGTATGGGGGCGGGAGGGGCCCGGCGAGCAGTACTTC,CASSVWGREGPGEQYF
-,-,TRBJ2-3,TRBV7-3,TGTGCCAGCAGCCAAAATCCCCAGTTGAGCACAGATACGCAGTATTTT,CASSQNPQLSTDTQYF
-,-,TRBJ2-2,TRBV28,TGTGCCAGCAGTTTTCCGGGGATAATGGAGCTGTTTTTT,CASSFPGIMELFF
-,-,TRBJ2-1,TRBV5-1,TGCGCCAGCAGCCGACTGGGGGCTAGCGGAAACAATGAGCAGTTCTTC,CASSRLGASGNNEQFF
-,TRBD1,TRBJ2-7,TRBV2,TGTGCCAGCAGAGCCGGGACAGGGTTCCCCTACGAGCAGTACTTC,CASRAGTGFPYEQYF
-,TRBD1,TRBJ1-5,TRBV5-1,TGCGCCAGCAGCTTGGGACAGGGGGAGGGCAATCAGCCCCAGCATTTT,CASSLGQGEGNQPQHF
-,-,TRBJ1-2,TRBV27,TGTGCCAGCAGTTGGACAGCGAACTATGGCTACACCTTC,CASSWTANYGYTF
once,-,TRBJ1-2,TRBV6-5,TGTGCCAGCAGCCTGGACAGCACGGGTCCCTATGGCTACACCTTC,CASSLDSTGPYGYTF
-,TRBD2,TRBJ2-3,TRBV5-4,TGTGCCAGCAGCCTAGCGGGGGGGTCAGATACGCAGTATTTT,CASSLAGGSDTQYF
once,-,TRBJ1-3,TRBV28,TGTGCCAGCAGACAGGACTCTGGAAACACCATATATTTT,CASRQDSGNTIYF
-,TRBD2,TRBJ2-7,TRBV7-2,TGTGCCAGCAGCTTAGGCTCGGCGGGAGGAGGATCCTACGAGCAGTACTTC,CASSLGSAGGGSYEQYF
-,-,TRBJ1-1,TRBV5-4,TGTGCCAGCAGCTTGGCTCTTGGGGGGGGTGACACTGAAGCTTTCTTT,CASSLALGGGDTEAFF
-,-,TRBJ1-1,TRBV5-6,TGTGCCAGCAGCTTGCCATTCACGGAGGACACTGAAGCTTTCTTT,CASSLPFTEDTEAFF
few,-,TRBJ1-2,TRBV5-6,TGTGCCAGCAGCTTGAATATGGTTAGTTACGGCTACACCTTC,CASSLNMVSYGYTF
few,-,TRBJ2-3,TRBV9,TGTGCCAGCAGCGCGGGGGACTTAATCACCACAGATACGCAGTATTTT,CASSAGDLITTDTQYF
-,-,TRBJ1-1,TRBV6-5,TGTGCCAGCAGTTACGGCCAGAACACTGAAGCTTTCTTT,CASSYGQNTEAFF
-,TRBD1,TRBJ2-7,TRBV6-5,TGTGCCAGCAGAGACGCCGGGACAGGGTGGAACGAGCAGTACTTC,CASRDAGTGWNEQYF
-,TRBD2,TRBJ2-3,TRBV2,TGTGCCAGCAGTATACTGACGGGACTAGCGGGGGAGGGTACGCAGTATTTT,CASSILTGLAGEGTQYF
-,-,TRBJ1-4,TRBV2,TGTGCCAGCAGTGACGTCGAGACACAGAATGAAAAACTGTTTTTT,CASSDVETQNEKLFF
-,-,TRBJ1-1,TRBV11-1,TGTGCCAGCAGCATACAGTTCGACACTGAAGCTTTCTTT,CASSIQFDTEAFF
few,-,TRBJ1-1,TRBV5-1,TGCGCCAGCAGCTTGGGGTACGGTGAAGCTTTCTTT,CASSLGYGEAFF
once,TRBD1,TRBJ2-7,TRBV18,TGTGCCAGCTCACCAATGGAGACAGGGGTGAGGGAGCAGTACTTC,CASSPMETGVREQYF
-,-,TRBJ2-5,TRBV6-5,TGTGCCAGCAAAATTAGCGGAGCTCAAGAGACCCAGTACTTC,CASKISGAQETQYF
-,-,TRBJ2-7,TRBV6-5,TGTGCCAGCGGGCAAGGAACCTACGAGCAGTACTTC,CASGQGTYEQYF
-,TRBD2,TRBJ2-3,TRBV18,TGTGCCAGCTCAAAGACTAGCGGGATGAGGACAGATACGCAGTATTTT,CASSKTSGMRTDTQYF
-,TRBD1,TRBJ1-1,TRBV4-2,TGTGCCAGCAGCCAAGAACGGGACAGGGGGCAGAACACTGAAGCTTTCTTT,CASSQERDRGQNTEAFF
-,-,TRBJ1-1,TRBV7-3,TGTGCCAGCAGCGTAGACAGGAACACTGAAGCTTTCTTT,CASSVDRNTEAFF
-,TRBD2,TRBJ2-7,TRBV6-5,TGTGCCAGCAGTTATAGTGGACTAGTCTCCTACGAGCAGTACTTC,CASSYSGLVSYEQYF
once,-,TRBJ1-6,TRBV10-3,TGTGCCATCAGTGACCAACTGGTAAATTCACCCCTCCACTTT,CAISDQLVNSPLHF
-,-,TRBJ2-4,TRBV7-9,TGTGCCAGCAGCGATGGACTAGCCAAAAACATTCAGTACTTC,CASSDGLAKNIQYF
few,-,TRBJ1-1,TRBV28,TGTGCCAGCAGTCAACGACAGGTTTACACTGAAGCTTTCTTT,CASSQRQVYTEAFF